This TCR beta chain was profiled in a study of blood T cells in healthy people across ages. Combining a sample-barcoded 5' primer with a J-beta primer mix, a second PCR ran for roughly 6 to 11 cycles. TCRdb used MiXCR to reprocess the 5' RACE reads, holding one entry per CDR3 protein. The sample carries approximately 800,000 distinct CDR3 sequences, roughly 25% recorded once. This CDR3 spans 12 amino acids. V lost 7 bases to trimming and J lost 14 bases, with 21 bases between them. The germline CDR1 and CDR2 sequences are SQVTM and ANQGSEA. The same specimen was also included in a second study, on T cells of mothers and their children.

This sequence originates from a boy aged 10-17 years in good health. Sequencing input: blood. The V and J genes are TRBV29-1 and TRBJ2-4; D is possibly TRBD1 or TRBD2 (5 bases each). The DNA of the CDR3 is TGCAGCGCTCCCCTGGGGGTCTTGAGAGAGTACTTC. Translation gives CSAPLGVLREYF.